The sequence of this T cell receptor (beta chain) was determined in a study of CD8 T cells in Susac syndrome. Broader study findings: As the study acknowledged, the number of individuals who were part of its TCR sequencing and HLA analysis was relatively small.

The CDR3 has 14 amino acids. V lost 1 base and J lost 3, with 10 bases in between. Per germline, CDR1 GTSNPN and CDR2 SVGIG (reference sequence). In regard to this clonotype: Its specificity is unknown.

Reverse transcription of roughly 0.5 to 1 ug RNA was carried out with random hexamers. Multiplex PCR with immunoSEQ amplified the TCR beta CDR3 across 54 Vbeta and 13 Jbeta. Using its own MiXCR run on the immunoSEQ multiplex PCR reads, TCRdb lists one record per CDR3 protein. The table has 160,000 or so distinct CDR3 sequences, 94% seen once. CD8+ and CD4+ T cells from blood underwent TCR beta sequencing, which was carried out in a high-throughput format. Both CD4+ and CD8+ T cells were negatively isolated, and TEMRA cells underwent FACS enrichment. This sequence originates from a human donor with multiple sclerosis. This chain connects TRBV30 to TRBJ1-5; D is possibly TRBD1 (6 bases). The specimen sequenced was CD4+ T cells from PBMCs. The CDR3 DNA is TGTGCCTGGAGTGGACAGGCCTTCAATCAGCCCCAGCATTTT. Residues: CAWSGQAFNQPQHF.